The text below deals with one T cell receptor (beta chain). Study members were between about 18 and 100 years old and lived in 20 to 30 US regions. This CDR3 contains 15 residues. Trimming took off 4 bases at V and 4 bases at J, with 14 bases between the two ends. CDR1 and CDR2 (germline): MGHRA, YSYEKL. The data were obtained in a study of blood T cell repertoires in COVID-19. Study overall: All recovered Cohort 3 donors got two negative PCRs, got clearance, or saw symptom resolution.

How the authors handled the data: Researchers report that nucleated cell counts were estimated from reference gene primer amplification. Only in-frame clones appear in the TCRdb table, and some are missing; sequencing was by immunoSEQ multiplex PCR. V and J calls plus clone size are reproduced from that table; the DNA served to infer D and trimming. This sample has 150,000 to 200,000 clones, with roughly nine tenths found just once. The sequenced material came from PBMCs or T cells enriched from blood (not recorded which). The chain has TRBV4-1 and TRBJ2-1; D is perhaps TRBD2 (5 bases). This sequence was found in a woman between 40 and 55 years old in a cohort exposed to, infected with or recovered from COVID-19 (not recorded which). In DNA, the CDR3 is TGCGCCAGCAGCCGCAGTTCGGACTTATACAATGAGCAGTTCTTC. It yields the protein CASSRSSDLYNEQFF.